These 23 T cell receptor beta chains share one sample of origin, sequenced in a study of T-cell reconstitution after alpha-beta-depleted transplantation in children. Researchers prepared the TCRbeta library using unique molecular identifiers, the study reports. Each CDR3 protein gets one entry after TCRdb re-called the PCR reads with MiXCR. The sample gives about 460,000 distinct CDR3 sequences, about 10% of which show up once; just over 2% is in the top ten. This specimen consisted of PBMCs, obtained before TCRalphabeta/CD19-depleted stem cell transplant. The receptor set was obtained from a child aged 2-15 years with inherited bone marrow failure, due to receive a stem cell transplant.

Many counts were recorded for this clonotype. This chain connects TRBV11-3 to TRBJ2-1; the match to TRBD2 covers 8 bases. Germline V CDR1 and CDR2: SGHNT, YENEEA. V dropped 1 base and J dropped 15; count of bases not matched to a gene: 26. The CDR3 is made up of 19 amino acids. The CDR3 bases are TGTGCCAGCAGCTTAGGACCCCTAGGAGCGGGAGCATCCCCCGGGGGGCCGTTCTTC. It translates to CASSLGPLGAGASPGGPFF.

The chain employs TRBV12-3 or TRBV12-4 and TRBJ2-1, with D perhaps TRBD2 (5 bases). V lost 3 bases, J lost 7 bases, and 7 bases lay in between. The length of the CDR3 is 12 residues. CDR3 residues: CASSFGVNEQFF. The CDR3 coding sequence is TGTGCCAGCAGTTTCGGGGTGAATGAGCAGTTCTTC.

The rearrangement links TRBV10-3 to TRBJ1-1; D not resolved. The CDR3 contains 13 residues. CDR1 and CDR2 from the germline V gene are ENHRY and SYGVKD. Between the trimmed V and J ends, which lost 4 bases and 7 bases, there was a span of 13 bases. In nucleotides, the CDR3 is TGTGCCATCAGTGGCCTCGGGCGGTTTGAAGCTTTCTTT. This gives the protein CAISGLGRFEAFF.

The CDR3 DNA reads TGTGCCTGGAGTGCCGGGAATTACGAGCAGTACTTC. Its translation: CAWSAGNYEQYF. The J gene is TRBJ2-7, the V gene TRBV30, with TRBD2 as a possible D gene (5 bases). The CDR3 has 12 amino acids. Trimming took off 1 base at V and 4 bases at J, with 8 bases between the two ends. In germline, CDR1 is GTSNPN, CDR2 SVGIG (reference sequence).

This clonotype appeared many times. The chain recombines TRBV7-2 with TRBJ2-5; D possibly corresponds to TRBD2 (6 bases). The CDR3 totals 13 residues. Germline V gene sequence: CDR1 SGHTA, CDR2 FQGNSA. The V end was cut by 6 bases, the J end by 4 bases, with 12 bases between. Here the CDR3 reads CASRGGVRETQYF. For the CDR3, the DNA is TGTGCCAGCAGGGGCGGGGTTAGAGAGACCCAGTACTTC.

This clonotype was observed at least ten times. J is TRBJ2-1 and V is TRBV4-2; D gene ambiguous. V was cut by 3 bases and J by 8 bases, with 5 bases left in between. The CDR3 consists of 11 residues. Looked up from germline, CDR1 is LGHNA and CDR2 is YNFKEQ. The CDR3 reads CASSQVYEQFF. CDR3 coding DNA: TGTGCCAGCAGCCAGGTCTATGAGCAGTTCTTC.

This clonotype appeared many times. This chain joins TRBV4-3 and TRBJ2-5; possibly TRBD1 or TRBD2 for D (5 bases each). This CDR3 contains 16 residues. V was shortened by 0 bases and J by 5 bases, with 16 bases between the two germline ends. Looked up from germline, CDR1 is LGHNA and CDR2 is YSLEER. CDR3 loop: CASSQEWAGRGETQYF. The DNA for the CDR3 is TGCGCCAGCAGCCAAGAATGGGCAGGGAGAGGGGAGACCCAGTACTTC.

This clonotype was detected many times. The genes are TRBV7-2 and TRBJ2-5; 11 bases fit TRBD2. Germline V gene sequence: CDR1 SGHTA, CDR2 FQGNSA. CDR3 length equals 17 residues. With V trimmed by 6 bases and J by 5 bases, 14 bases remained unmatched. Here the CDR3 DNA reads TGTGCCAGCAGGCGGCGACTAGCGGGACGAGACGGGGAGACCCAGTACTTC. This codes for CASRRRLAGRDGETQYF.

This clonotype was observed many times. The chain employs TRBV20-1 and TRBJ2-7, with D perhaps matching TRBD2 (6 bases). The CDR3 loop spans 15 amino acids. CDR1 and CDR2 (germline): DFQATT, SNEGSKA (reference sequence). With 6 bases removed from V and 6 bases from J, the gap between germline ends came to 24 bases. CDR3 in amino acids: CSAGHQRVLSLEQYF. CDR3 in DNA: TGCAGTGCCGGACATCAGCGGGTGCTTAGCCTCGAGCAGTACTTC.

At least ten counts were recorded for this clonotype. The chain carries TRBV18 and TRBJ2-7, with D perhaps matching TRBD2 (6 bases). V was clipped by 8 bases and J by 7 bases, with 15 bases between them. This CDR3 is built from 12 residues. Germline CDR1 reads KGHSH; CDR2 reads LQKENI. The CDR3 is CASTQVGGEQYF. In nucleotides, the CDR3 is TGTGCCAGCACACAGGTTGGAGGGGAGCAGTACTTC.

This clonotype was seen more than once but under ten times. The chain joins TRBV11-2 to TRBJ2-6, with 8 positions matching TRBD2. This CDR3 comprises 18 residues. The germline V gene has CDR1 SGHAT and CDR2 FQNNGV. The ends lost 5 bases at V and 2 bases at J; junction bases unmatched: 11. For the CDR3, the DNA is TGTGCCAGCAGCGTCAAGGGACTAGAACTTCCTGGGGCCAACGTCCTGACTTTC. This encodes CASSVKGLELPGANVLTF.

This clonotype was picked up many times. This chain links TRBV6-1 with TRBJ2-3, with 8 nucleotides matching TRBD1. From germline, CDR1 is MNHNS and CDR2 SASEGT. The CDR3 covers 16 residues. The J segment lost 6 bases and the V segment lost 6 bases, leaving 14 bases of the junction unmatched. DNA of the CDR3: TGTGCCAGCAGGCCCCCAGGACAGGGCAAGATGGATACGCAGTATTTT. Its translation: CASRPPGQGKMDTQYF.

J is TRBJ2-7 and V is TRBV10-2; the match to TRBD2 covers 7 bases. Germline V CDR1 and CDR2: WSHSY, SAAADI. Trimming at V came to 2 bases and at J to 1 base, leaving 2 bases not matched to a gene. The CDR3 spans 14 residues. The CDR3 protein is CASSEPSGSYEQYF. The CDR3 region has the DNA TGCGCCAGCAGTGAGCCTAGCGGATCCTACGAGCAGTACTTC.

A note on this clonotype: A read error is possible here, since a much larger clone lies one base away. This chain uses TRBV6-1 with TRBJ2-7; D is perhaps TRBD2 (5 bases). The CDR3 contains 15 residues. Trimming removed 6 bases at V and 3 bases at J, with 18 bases between. Per the germline V gene, CDR1 is MNHNS and CDR2 is SASEGT. The CDR3 nucleotides are TGTGCCAGCAGCCTGAGCGGAGACCCTTTCTACGAGCAGTACTTC. It yields the protein CASSLSGDPFYEQYF.

This clonotype was counted at least ten times. V and J are TRBV28 and TRBJ2-7; 7 positions match TRBD2. In germline, CDR1 is MDHEN, CDR2 SYDVKM. There are 14 residues in the CDR3. The V and J ends lost 6 bases and 5 bases, in that order; junction bases with no gene match: 10. The CDR3 region has the DNA TGTGCCAGCAGCTTAGCGGGCGAATCGAACGAGCAGTACTTC. It specifies CASSLAGESNEQYF.

This clonotype has at least ten counts. The chain uses TRBV5-1 and TRBJ2-2, with 7 positions matching TRBD1. CDR3 length: 13 amino acids. Germline V gene lookup returns CDR1 SGHRS and CDR2 YFSETQ. V lost 4 bases, J lost 9 bases, and 6 bases stayed unmatched. CDR3 residues: CASSRDREWELFF. In nucleotides, the CDR3 is TGCGCCAGCAGCAGAGACAGGGAATGGGAGCTGTTTTTT.

This clonotype was detected ten times or more. The chain combines TRBV5-1 with TRBJ2-3, with TRBD1 identical over 7 bases. Germline V gene sequence: CDR1 SGHRS, CDR2 YFSETQ. The CDR3 runs 14 residues. The J segment lost 6 bases and the V segment lost 2 bases, leaving 6 bases of the junction unmatched. The CDR3 DNA is TGCGCCAGCAGCTTAACAGGGGTCGAGGATACGCAGTATTTT. Translation gives CASSLTGVEDTQYF. Looking up the rest from reference TRBV5-1 and TRBJ2-3 gives the full variable domain: KAGVTQTPRYLIKTRGQQVTLSCSPISGHRSVSWYQQTPGQGLQFLFEYFSETQRNKGNFPGRFSGRQFSNSRSEMNVSTLELGDSALYLCASSLTGVEDTQYFGPGTRLTVL.

In the case of this clonotype: It may be a read error: a sequence one base away is much more abundant. The genes are TRBV15 and TRBJ2-7; no clear D. The germline V gene has CDR1 LNHNV and CDR2 YYDKDF (reference sequence). Deletions cut 1 base from V and 0 bases from J, with 13 bases between. This CDR3 has 16 residues. DNA of the CDR3: TGTGCCACCAGCAGAGCTTGGTGGGTGGGCTCCTACGAGCAGTACTTC. Translation: CATSRAWWVGSYEQYF.

This clonotype was seen only a few times. The J gene is TRBJ2-7, the V gene TRBV7-6; D tentatively fits TRBD1 or TRBD2 (6 bases each). The CDR3 spans 14 residues. The V and J ends lost 5 bases and 6 bases respectively, with 17 bases between them. From germline, CDR1 is SGHVS and CDR2 FNYEAQ. CDR3: CASSLDGGGGEQYF. CDR3 nucleotides: TGTGCCAGCAGCCTAGACGGGGGCGGAGGCGAGCAGTACTTC.

This clonotype was observed many times. The rearrangement joins TRBV3-1 to TRBJ1-1; D gene unclear. Between the trimmed V and J ends, which lost 2 bases and 5 bases, there was a span of 9 bases. This CDR3 has 13 residues. Germline values: CDR1 LGHDT, CDR2 YNNKEL (reference sequence). CDR3 region: CASSQSLQTEAFF. CDR3 nucleotides: TGTGCCAGCAGCCAATCCCTGCAGACTGAAGCTTTCTTT.

This clonotype came up many times. The J gene is TRBJ2-7, the V gene TRBV12-3 or TRBV12-4; tentatively, D is TRBD2 (6 bases). V gave up 5 bases and J gave up 4 bases, with 9 bases separating them. There are 12 residues in the CDR3. The CDR3 is CASSHGGYEQYF. The CDR3 coding sequence is TGTGCCAGCAGTCACGGGGGATACGAGCAGTACTTC.

This clonotype has a count of ten or more. V is TRBV11-1 and J is TRBJ2-6; D might be TRBD1 or TRBD2, each matching 5 bases. The CDR3 sequence is 18 residues long. Trimming pared 11 bases from V and 1 base from J, leaving 24 bases between. Germline V CDR1 and CDR2: SGHAT, FQDESV (reference sequence). CDR3 protein: CAQEDWGNRPSGANVLTF. The CDR3 DNA sequence: TGTGCCCAGGAGGATTGGGGGAACCGCCCTTCTGGGGCCAACGTCCTGACTTTC.

The sample holds many counts of this clonotype. The chain carries TRBV20-1 and TRBJ1-4; D might be TRBD1 (6 bases). V was shortened by 3 bases and J by 8 bases, with 19 bases between the two germline ends. The germline V gene has CDR1 DFQATT and CDR2 SNEGSKA (reference sequence). The CDR3 contains 15 residues. Here the CDR3 reads CSARRSGRGQEKLFF. The CDR3 bases are TGCAGTGCTAGGCGGTCCGGCAGGGGACAAGAAAAACTGTTTTTT.